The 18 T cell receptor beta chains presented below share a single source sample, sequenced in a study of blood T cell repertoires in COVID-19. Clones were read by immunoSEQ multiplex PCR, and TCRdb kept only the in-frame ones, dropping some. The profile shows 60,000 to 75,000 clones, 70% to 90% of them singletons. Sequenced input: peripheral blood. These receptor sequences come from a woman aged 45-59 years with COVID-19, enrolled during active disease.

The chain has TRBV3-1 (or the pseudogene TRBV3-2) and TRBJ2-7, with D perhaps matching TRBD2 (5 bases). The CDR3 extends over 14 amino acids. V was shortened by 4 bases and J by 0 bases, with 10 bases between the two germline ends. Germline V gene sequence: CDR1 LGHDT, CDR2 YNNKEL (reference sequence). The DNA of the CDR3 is TGTGCCAGCAGCCGATCGGACTCCTCCTACGAGCAGTACTTC. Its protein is CASSRSDSSYEQYF.

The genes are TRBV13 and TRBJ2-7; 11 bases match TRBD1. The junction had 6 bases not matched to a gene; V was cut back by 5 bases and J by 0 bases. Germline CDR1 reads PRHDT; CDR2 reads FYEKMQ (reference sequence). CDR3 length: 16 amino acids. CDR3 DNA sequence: TGTGCCAGCAGCCCCAGTGGGACAGGGGGCTCCTACGAGCAGTACTTC. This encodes CASSPSGTGGSYEQYF.

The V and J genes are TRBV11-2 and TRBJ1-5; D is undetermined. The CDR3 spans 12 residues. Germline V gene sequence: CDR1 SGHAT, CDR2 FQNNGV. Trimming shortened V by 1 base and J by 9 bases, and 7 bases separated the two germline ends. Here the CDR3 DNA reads TGTGCCAGCAGCTTAGGAGAGGGGCCCCAGCATTTT. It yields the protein CASSLGEGPQHF.

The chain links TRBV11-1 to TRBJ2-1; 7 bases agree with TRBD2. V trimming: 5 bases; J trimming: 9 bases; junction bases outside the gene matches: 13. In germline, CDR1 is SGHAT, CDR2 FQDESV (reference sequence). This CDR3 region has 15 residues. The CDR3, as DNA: TGTGCCAGCAGCCAAACGGGGGGTTCCGTTCGTGAGCAGTTCTTC. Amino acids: CASSQTGGSVREQFF.

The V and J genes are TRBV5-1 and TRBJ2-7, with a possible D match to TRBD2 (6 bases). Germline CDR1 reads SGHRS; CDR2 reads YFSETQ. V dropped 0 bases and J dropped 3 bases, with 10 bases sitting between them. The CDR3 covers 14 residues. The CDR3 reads CASSLETRNYEQYF. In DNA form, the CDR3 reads TGCGCCAGCAGCTTGGAGACTAGAAACTACGAGCAGTACTTC. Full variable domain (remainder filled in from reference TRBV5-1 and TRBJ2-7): KAGVTQTPRYLIKTRGQQVTLSCSPISGHRSVSWYQQTPGQGLQFLFEYFSETQRNKGNFPGRFSGRQFSNSRSEMNVSTLELGDSALYLCASSLETRNYEQYFGPGTRLTVT.

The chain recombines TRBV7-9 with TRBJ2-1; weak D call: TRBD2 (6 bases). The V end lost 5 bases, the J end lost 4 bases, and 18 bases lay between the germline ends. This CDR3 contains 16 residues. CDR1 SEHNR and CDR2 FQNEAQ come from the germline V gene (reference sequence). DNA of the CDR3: TGTGCCAGCAGCGCTAGTTTAGCGGCCGATTACAATGAGCAGTTCTTC. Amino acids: CASSASLAADYNEQFF.

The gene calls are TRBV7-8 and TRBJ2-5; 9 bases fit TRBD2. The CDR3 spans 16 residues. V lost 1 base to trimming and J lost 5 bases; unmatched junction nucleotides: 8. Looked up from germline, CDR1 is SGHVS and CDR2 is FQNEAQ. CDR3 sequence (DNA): TGTGCCAGCAGCTTAGTGGCTAGCGGGGCCTGGGAGACCCAGTACTTC. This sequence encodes CASSLVASGAWETQYF.

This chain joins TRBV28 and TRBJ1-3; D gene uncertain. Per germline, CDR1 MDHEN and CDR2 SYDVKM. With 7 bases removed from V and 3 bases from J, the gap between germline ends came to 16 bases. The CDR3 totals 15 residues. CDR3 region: CASTMRDSSGNTIYF. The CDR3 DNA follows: TGTGCCAGCACCATGAGGGATTCCAGTGGAAACACCATATATTTT.

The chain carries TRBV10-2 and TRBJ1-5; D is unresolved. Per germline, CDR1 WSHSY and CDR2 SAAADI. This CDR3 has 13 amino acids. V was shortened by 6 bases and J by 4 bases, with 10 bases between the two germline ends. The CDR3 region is CASRRLPNQPQHF. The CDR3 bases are TGCGCCAGCAGGCGTCTACCGAATCAGCCCCAGCATTTT.

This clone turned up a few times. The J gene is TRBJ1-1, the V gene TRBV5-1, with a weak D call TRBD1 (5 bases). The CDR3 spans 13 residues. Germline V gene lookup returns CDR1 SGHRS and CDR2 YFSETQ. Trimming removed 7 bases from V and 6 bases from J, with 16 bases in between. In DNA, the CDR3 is TGCGCCAGCCGCCCGAGGAGGGACGCTGAAGCTTTCTTT. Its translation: CASRPRRDAEAFF.

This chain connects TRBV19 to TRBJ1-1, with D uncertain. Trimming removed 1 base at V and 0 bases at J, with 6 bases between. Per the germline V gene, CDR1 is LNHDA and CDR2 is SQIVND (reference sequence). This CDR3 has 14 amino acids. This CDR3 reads CASSIGELNTEAFF. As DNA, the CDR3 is TGTGCCAGTAGTATAGGGGAGTTGAACACTGAAGCTTTCTTT.

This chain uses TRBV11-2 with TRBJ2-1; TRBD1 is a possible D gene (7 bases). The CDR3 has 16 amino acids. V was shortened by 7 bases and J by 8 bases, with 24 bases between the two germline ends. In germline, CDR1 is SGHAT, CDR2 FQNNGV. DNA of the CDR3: TGTGCCAGCATCCGCGGCGGGGCGACAGGGTATGATGAGCAGTTCTTC. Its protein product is CASIRGGATGYDEQFF.

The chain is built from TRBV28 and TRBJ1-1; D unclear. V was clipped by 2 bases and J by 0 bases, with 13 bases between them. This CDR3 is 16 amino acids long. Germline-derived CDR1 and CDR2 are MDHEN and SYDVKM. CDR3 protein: CASSLRVKSMNTEAFF. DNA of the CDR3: TGTGCCAGCAGTTTACGGGTGAAATCCATGAACACTGAAGCTTTCTTT. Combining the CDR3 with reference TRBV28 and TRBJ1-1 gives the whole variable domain DVKVTQSSRYLVKRTGEKVFLECVQDMDHENMFWYRQDPGLGLRLIYFSYDVKMKEKGDIPEGYSVSREKKERFSLILESASTNQTSMYLCASSLRVKSMNTEAFFGQGTRLTVV.

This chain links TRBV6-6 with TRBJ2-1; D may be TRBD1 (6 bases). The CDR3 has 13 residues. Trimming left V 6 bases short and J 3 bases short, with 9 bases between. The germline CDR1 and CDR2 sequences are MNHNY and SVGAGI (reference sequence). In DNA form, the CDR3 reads TGTGCCAGCAGCCAGGACAGCTACAATGAGCAGTTCTTC. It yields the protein CASSQDSYNEQFF.

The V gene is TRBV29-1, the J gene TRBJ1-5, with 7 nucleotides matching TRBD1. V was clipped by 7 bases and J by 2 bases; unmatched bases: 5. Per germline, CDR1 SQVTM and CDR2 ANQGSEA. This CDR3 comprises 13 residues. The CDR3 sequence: CSASQGRNQPQHF. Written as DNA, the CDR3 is TGCAGCGCCTCACAGGGGCGCAATCAGCCCCAGCATTTT.

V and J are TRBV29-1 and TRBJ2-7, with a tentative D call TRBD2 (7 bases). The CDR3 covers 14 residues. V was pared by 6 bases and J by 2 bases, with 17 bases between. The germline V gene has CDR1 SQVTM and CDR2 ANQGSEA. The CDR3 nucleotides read TGCAGCGTCCAGGACTCCGGGGGGCCCTACGAGCAGTACTTC. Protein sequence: CSVQDSGGPYEQYF.

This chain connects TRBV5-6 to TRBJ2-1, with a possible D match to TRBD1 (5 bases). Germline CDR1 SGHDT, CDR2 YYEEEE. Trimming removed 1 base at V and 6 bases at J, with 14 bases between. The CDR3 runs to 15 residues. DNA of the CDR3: TGTGCCAGCAGCTTGCGTCAGGGTGTCTCCAATGAGCAGTTCTTC. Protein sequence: CASSLRQGVSNEQFF.

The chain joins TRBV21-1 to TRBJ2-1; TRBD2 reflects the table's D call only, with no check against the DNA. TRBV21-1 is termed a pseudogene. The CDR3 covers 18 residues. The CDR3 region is CASKQGYGPGLEGYEQFF. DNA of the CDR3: TGTGCCAGCAAACAGGGGTACGGGCCGGGACTAGAGGGGTATGAGCAGTTCTTC.